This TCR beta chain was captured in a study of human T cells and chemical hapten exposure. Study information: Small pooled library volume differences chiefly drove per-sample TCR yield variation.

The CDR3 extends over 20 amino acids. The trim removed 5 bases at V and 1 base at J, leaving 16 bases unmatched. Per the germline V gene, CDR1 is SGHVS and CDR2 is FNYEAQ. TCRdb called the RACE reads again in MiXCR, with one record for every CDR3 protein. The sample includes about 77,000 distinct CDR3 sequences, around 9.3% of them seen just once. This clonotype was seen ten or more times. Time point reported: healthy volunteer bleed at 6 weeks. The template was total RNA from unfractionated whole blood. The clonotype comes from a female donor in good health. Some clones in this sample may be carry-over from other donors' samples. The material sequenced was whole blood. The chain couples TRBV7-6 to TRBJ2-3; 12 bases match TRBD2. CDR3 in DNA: TGTGCCAGCAGCCATCGGACTAGCGGGGCTTCAAGCGAGGGCACAGATACGCAGTATTTT. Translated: CASSHRTSGASSEGTDTQYF.